The clone carrying this T cell receptor beta chain came up once. The CDR3 covers 14 residues. V was trimmed by 0 bases and J by 4 bases, leaving 9 bases between them. In germline, CDR1 is SEHNR, CDR2 FQNEAQ (reference sequence). TCR beta sequences were obtained from blood CD8+ and CD4+ T cells. It was negative isolation that provided the CD8+ and CD4+ T cells, whereas TEMRA cells were enriched by FACS. These data come from a study of CD8 T cells in Susac syndrome. RNA amounts of about 0.5 to 1 ug underwent reverse transcription with random hexamers. TCRdb passed the immunoSEQ multiplex PCR reads through MiXCR, listing each CDR3 protein once. The top ten hold 0.11% of the sample, which has around 280,000 distinct CDR3 sequences, roughly 85% seen once.

The sequencing input was CD8+ T cells from PBMCs. This rearrangement joins TRBV7-9 to TRBJ1-2; tentative D call: TRBD1 (5 bases). The TCR sequence derives from a human donor with multiple sclerosis. CDR3 DNA: TGTGCCAGCAGCTTAGCGGGGGAGTTCTATGGCTACACCTTC. This translates into CASSLAGEFYGYTF.